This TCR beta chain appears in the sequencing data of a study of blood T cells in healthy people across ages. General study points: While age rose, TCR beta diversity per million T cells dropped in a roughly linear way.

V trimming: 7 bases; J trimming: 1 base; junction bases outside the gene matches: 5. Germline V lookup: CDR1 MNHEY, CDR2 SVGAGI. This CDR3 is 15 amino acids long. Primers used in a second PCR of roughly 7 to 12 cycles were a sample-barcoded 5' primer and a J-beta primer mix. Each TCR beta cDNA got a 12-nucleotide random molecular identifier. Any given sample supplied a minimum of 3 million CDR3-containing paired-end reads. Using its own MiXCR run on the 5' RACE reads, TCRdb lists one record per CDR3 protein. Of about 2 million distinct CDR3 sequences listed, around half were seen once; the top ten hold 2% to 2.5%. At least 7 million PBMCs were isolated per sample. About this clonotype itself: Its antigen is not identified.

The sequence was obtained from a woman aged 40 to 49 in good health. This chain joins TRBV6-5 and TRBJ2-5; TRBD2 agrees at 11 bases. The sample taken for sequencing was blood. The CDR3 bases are TGTGCCAGCACCCGTAGCGGGGGGGTCCAAGAGACCCAGTACTTC. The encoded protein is CASTRSGGVQETQYF.